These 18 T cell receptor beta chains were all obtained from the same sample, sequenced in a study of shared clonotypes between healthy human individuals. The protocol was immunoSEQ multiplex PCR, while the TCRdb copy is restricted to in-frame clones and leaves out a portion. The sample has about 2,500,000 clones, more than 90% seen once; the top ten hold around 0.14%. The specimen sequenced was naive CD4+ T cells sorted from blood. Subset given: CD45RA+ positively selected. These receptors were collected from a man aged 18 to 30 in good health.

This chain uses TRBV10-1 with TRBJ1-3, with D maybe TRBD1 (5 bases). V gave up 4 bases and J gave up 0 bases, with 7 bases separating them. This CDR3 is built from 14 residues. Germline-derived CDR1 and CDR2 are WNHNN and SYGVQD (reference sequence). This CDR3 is CASSAGGSGNTIYF. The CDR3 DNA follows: TGCGCCAGCAGTGCGGGGGGCTCTGGAAACACCATATATTTT.

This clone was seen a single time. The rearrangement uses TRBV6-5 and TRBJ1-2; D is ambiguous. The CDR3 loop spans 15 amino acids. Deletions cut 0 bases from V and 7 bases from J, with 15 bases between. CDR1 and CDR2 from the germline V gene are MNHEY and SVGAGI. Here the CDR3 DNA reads TGTGCCAGCAGTTACTCCCTTTCAGCCACCCGTGGCTACACCTTC. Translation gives CASSYSLSATRGYTF.

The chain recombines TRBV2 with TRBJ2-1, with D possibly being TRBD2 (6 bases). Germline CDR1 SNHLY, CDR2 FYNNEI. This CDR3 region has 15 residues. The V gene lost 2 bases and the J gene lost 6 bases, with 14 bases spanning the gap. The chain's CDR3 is CASSERGGASNEQFF. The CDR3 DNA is TGTGCCAGCAGTGAACGGGGCGGGGCCTCCAATGAGCAGTTCTTC.

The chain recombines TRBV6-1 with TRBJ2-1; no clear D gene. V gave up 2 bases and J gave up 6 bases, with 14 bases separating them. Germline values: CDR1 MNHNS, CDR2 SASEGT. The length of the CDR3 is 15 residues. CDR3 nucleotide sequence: TGTGCCAGCAGTGAAATGGCAAGAAGGGTCAATGAGCAGTTCTTC. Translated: CASSEMARRVNEQFF.

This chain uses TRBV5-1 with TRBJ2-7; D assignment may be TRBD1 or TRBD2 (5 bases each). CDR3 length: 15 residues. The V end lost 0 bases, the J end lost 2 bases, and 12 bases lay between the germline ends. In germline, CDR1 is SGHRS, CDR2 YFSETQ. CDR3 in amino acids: CASSLASGTTYEQYF. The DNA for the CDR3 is TGCGCCAGCAGCTTGGCATCGGGGACCACCTACGAGCAGTACTTC.

CDR3 protein: CASSLDNRQGIPYGYTF. The CDR3 DNA follows: TGTGCCAGCAGCTTAGATAATCGGCAGGGGATTCCTTATGGCTACACCTTC. The chain links TRBV11-2 to TRBJ1-2; possible D gene TRBD1, 6 bases. CDR3 length: 17 residues. Germline V gene sequence: CDR1 SGHAT, CDR2 FQNNGV. The ends were cut back, 0 bases at V and 5 bases at J, with 19 bases in the middle.

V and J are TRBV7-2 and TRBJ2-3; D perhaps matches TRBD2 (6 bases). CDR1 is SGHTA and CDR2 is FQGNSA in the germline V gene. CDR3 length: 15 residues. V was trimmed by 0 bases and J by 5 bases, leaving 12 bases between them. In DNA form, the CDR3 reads TGTGCCAGCAGCTTAGCGCGGGGACTCGAAGATACGCAGTATTTT. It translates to CASSLARGLEDTQYF.

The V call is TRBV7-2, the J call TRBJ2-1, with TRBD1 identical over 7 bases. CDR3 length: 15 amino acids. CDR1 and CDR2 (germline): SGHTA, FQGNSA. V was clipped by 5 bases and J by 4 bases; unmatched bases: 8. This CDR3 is CASSVGGNSYNEQFF. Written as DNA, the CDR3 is TGTGCCAGCAGCGTAGGGGGCAATAGTTACAATGAGCAGTTCTTC.

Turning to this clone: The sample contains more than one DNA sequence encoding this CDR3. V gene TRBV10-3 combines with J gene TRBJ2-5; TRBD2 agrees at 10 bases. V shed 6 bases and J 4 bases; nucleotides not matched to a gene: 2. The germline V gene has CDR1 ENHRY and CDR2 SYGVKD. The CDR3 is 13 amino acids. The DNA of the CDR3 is TGTGCCATCAGGCGACTAGCGGGAGAGACCCAGTACTTC. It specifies CAIRRLAGETQYF.

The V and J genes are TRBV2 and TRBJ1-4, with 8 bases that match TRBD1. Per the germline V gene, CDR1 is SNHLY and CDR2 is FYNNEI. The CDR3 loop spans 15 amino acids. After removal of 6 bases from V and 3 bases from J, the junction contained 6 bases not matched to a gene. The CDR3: CASRPRTGSNEKLFF. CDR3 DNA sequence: TGTGCCAGCAGGCCCCGGACAGGGTCTAATGAAAAACTGTTTTTT. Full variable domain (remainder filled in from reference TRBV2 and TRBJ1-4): EPEVTQTPSHQVTQMGQEVILRCVPISNHLYFYWYRQILGQKVEFLVSFYNNEISEKSEIFDDQFSVERPDGSNFTLKIRSTKLEDSAMYFCASRPRTGSNEKLFFGSGTQLSVL.

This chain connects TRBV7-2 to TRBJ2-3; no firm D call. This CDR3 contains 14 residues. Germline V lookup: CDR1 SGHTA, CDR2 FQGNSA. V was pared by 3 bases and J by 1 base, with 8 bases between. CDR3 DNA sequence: TGTGCCAGCAGCTTGCGACCGGGCACAGATACGCAGTATTTT. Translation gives CASSLRPGTDTQYF.

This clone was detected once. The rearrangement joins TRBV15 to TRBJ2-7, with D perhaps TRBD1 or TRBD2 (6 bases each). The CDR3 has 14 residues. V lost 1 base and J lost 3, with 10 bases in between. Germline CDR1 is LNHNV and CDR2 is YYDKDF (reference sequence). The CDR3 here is CATSRGGAGYEQYF. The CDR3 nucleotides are TGTGCCACCAGCAGAGGGGGGGCCGGCTACGAGCAGTACTTC.

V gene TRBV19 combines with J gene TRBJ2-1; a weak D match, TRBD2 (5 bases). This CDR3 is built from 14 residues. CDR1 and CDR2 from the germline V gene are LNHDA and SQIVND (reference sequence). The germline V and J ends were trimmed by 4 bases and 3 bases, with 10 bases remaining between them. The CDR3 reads CASSTRTRYNEQFF. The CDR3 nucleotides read TGTGCCAGTAGTACTCGGACTCGCTACAATGAGCAGTTCTTC.

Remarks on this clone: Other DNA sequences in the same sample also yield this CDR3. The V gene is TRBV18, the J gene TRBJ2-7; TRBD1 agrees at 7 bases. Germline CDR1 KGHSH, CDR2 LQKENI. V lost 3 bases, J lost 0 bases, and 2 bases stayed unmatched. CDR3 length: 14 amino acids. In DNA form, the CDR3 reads TGTGCCAGCTCACCCGGGACAGCCTCCTACGAGCAGTACTTC. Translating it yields CASSPGTASYEQYF.

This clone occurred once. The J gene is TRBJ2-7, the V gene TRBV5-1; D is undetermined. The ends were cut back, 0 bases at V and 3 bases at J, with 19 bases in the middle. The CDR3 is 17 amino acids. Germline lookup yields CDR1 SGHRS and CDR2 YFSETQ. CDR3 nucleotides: TGCGCCAGCAGCTTGGATCCTCCGGGCACGGGTGTCTACGAGCAGTACTTC. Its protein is CASSLDPPGTGVYEQYF.

The CDR3 DNA follows: TGTGCCAGCAGACCCCGCGAGGGGTGGCGGGGGGGCAATTTAGATACGCAGTATTTT. Residues: CASRPREGWRGGNLDTQYF. The rearrangement joins TRBV28 to TRBJ2-3, with 9 bases that match TRBD2. V was clipped by 6 bases and J by 5 bases; unmatched bases: 21. This CDR3 spans 19 amino acids. Germline CDR1 reads MDHEN; CDR2 reads SYDVKM.

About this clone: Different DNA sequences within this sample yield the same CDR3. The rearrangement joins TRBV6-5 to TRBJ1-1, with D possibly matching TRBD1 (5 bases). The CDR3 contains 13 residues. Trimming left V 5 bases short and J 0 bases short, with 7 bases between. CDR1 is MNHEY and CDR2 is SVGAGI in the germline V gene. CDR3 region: CASSGTVNTEAFF. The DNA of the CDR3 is TGTGCCAGCAGTGGGACGGTGAACACTGAAGCTTTCTTT.

In DNA, the CDR3 is TGCGCCAGCAGCCAAGATTCGATACGGTATGGCTACACCTTC. Translating it yields CASSQDSIRYGYTF. The rearrangement links TRBV4-1 to TRBJ1-2, with unresolved D. The V gene's germline CDR1 is MGHRA and CDR2 YSYEKL. The CDR3 is 14 amino acids. V was clipped by 0 bases and J by 5 bases, with 10 bases between them.